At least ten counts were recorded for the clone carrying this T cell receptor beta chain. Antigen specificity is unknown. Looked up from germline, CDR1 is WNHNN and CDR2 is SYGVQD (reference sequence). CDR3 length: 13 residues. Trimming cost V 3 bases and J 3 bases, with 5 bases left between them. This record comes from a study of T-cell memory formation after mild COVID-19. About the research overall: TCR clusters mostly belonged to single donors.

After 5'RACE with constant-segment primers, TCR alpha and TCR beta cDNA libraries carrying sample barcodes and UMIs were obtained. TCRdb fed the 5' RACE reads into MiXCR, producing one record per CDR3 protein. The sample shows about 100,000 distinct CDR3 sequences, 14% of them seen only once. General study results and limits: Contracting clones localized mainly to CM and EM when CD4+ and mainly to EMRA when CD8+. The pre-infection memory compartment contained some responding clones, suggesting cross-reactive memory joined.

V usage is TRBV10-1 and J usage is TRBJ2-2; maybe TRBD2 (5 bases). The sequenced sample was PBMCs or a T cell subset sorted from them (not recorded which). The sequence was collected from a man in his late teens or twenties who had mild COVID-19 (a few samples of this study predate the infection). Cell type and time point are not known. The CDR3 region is CASSDGDTGELFF. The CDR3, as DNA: TGCGCCAGCAGTGACGGGGACACCGGGGAGCTGTTTTTT.